This TCR beta chain was captured in a study of post-analysis software for immune sequencing data. Looking at the study overall: Relapsing-remitting, secondary progressive and progressive-relapsing courses of multiple sclerosis were included.

Points from the study as a whole: Significantly lower normalized Chao1 diversity was seen in multiple sclerosis patients than in controls. Strong same-batch co-clustering of samples appeared with F measure clustering. Compared with controls, patients had more of 4 or 5 TRBV segments, including TRBV5-6, TRBV5-1 and TRBV20-1.

cDNA libraries of TCR beta carried unique molecular identifiers. The yield from about 1 to 10 million T cells was 500,000 or so cDNA molecules in total. Using its own MiXCR run on the PCR reads, TCRdb lists one record per CDR3 protein. The sample lists approximately 660,000 distinct CDR3 sequences; approximately 60% were seen once. The ends were cut back, 0 bases at V and 8 bases at J, with 14 bases in the middle. The CDR3 consists of 14 residues. CDR1 and CDR2 (germline): DFQATT, SNEGSKA (reference sequence). Turning to this clonotype: Antigen specificity is unknown.

The chain is built from TRBV20-1 and TRBJ2-1, with D hard to call. This sequence was found in a girl aged 2-10 years with multiple sclerosis. Sequences were obtained from blood. The CDR3 protein is CSARDFQALDEQFF. DNA for the CDR3: TGCAGTGCTAGAGATTTCCAAGCGCTCGATGAGCAGTTCTTC.